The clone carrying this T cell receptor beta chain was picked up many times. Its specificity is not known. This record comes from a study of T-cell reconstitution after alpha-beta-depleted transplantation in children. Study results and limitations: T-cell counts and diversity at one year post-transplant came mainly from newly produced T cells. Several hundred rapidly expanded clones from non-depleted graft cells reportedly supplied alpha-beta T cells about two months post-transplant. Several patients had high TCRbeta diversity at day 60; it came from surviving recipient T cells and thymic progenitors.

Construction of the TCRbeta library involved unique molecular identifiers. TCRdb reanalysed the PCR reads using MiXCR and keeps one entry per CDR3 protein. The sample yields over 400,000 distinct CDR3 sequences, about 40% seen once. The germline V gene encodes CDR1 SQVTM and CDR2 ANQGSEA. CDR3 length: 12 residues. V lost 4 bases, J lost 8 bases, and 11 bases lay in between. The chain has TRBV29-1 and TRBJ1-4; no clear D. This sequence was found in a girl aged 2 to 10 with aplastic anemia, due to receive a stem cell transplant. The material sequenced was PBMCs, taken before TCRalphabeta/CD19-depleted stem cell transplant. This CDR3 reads CSVGEGREKLFF. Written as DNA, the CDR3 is TGCAGCGTTGGAGAGGGAAGAGAAAAACTGTTTTTT.